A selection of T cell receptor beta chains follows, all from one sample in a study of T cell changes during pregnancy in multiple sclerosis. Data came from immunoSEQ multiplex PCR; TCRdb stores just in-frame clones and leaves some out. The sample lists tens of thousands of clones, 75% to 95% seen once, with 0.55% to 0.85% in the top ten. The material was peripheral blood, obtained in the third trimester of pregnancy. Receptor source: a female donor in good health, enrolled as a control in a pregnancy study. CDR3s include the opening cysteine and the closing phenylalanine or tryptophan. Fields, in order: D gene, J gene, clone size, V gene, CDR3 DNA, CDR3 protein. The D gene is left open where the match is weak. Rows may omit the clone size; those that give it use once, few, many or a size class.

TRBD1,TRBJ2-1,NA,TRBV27,TGTGCCAGCAGTTTCCTGACGATGACAGGGAAGAACAATGAGCAGTTCTTC,CASSFLTMTGKNNEQFF
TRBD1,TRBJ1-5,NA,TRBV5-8,TGTGCCAGCATCAGGGGGACAGGGTATAGCAATCAGCCCCAGCATTTT,CASIRGTGYSNQPQHF
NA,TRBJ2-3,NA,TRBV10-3,TGTGCCATCAGTGAGTCGACGGGGGTTTTGGGAGGTTCATTCGTGGATACGCAGTATTTT,CAISESTGVLGGSFVDTQYF
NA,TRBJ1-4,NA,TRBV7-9,TGTGCCAGCAGCTTCGGGCTCGGGAATGAGGAAAAACTGTTTTTT,CASSFGLGNEEKLFF
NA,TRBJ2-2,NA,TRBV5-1,TGCGCCAGCAGCCCACGGTGGACAGGGAGGGACACCGGGGAGCTGTTTTTT,CASSPRWTGRDTGELFF
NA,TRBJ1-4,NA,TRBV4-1,TGCGCCAGCAGCCAAGGTGGACAGCGAGTAGCTAATGAAAAACTGTTTTTT,CASSQGGQRVANEKLFF
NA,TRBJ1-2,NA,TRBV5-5,TGTGCCAGCAGCTTGGAATGGAGTGGCTACACCTTC,CASSLEWSGYTF
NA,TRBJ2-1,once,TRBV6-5,TGTGCCAGCACCCATGCGGGGAGCTCCTACAATGAGCAGTTCTTC,CASTHAGSSYNEQFF
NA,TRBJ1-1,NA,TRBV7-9,TGTGCCAGCAGCTTAGCGGGCCAGCTGAACACTGAAGCTTTCTTT,CASSLAGQLNTEAFF
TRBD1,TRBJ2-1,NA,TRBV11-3,TGTGCCAGCAGCTTATTTTCCGGGACAGGGTACTACAATGAGCAGTTCTTC,CASSLFSGTGYYNEQFF
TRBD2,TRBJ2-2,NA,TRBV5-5,TGTGCCAGCAGCTTACCGTTGGTAGCGGGGGGCGACAAGCTGTTTTTT,CASSLPLVAGGDKLFF
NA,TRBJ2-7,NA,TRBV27,TGTGCCAGCAGTGCACCCGGGACATTGACCTACGAGCAGTACTTC,CASSAPGTLTYEQYF
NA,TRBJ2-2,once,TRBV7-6,TGTGCCAGCAGCTTCGTGCGCGCAGGGGAAGGTTACACCGGGGAGCTGTTTTTT,CASSFVRAGEGYTGELFF
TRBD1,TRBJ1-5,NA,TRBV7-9,TGTGCCAGCAGCCAGACAGGGGAAGGTCAGCCCCAGCATTTT,CASSQTGEGQPQHF
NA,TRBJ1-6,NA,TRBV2,TGTGCCAGCATAGAGAGCTCCTATAATTCACCCCTCCACTTT,CASIESSYNSPLHF
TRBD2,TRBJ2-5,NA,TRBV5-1,TGCGCCAGCGACCTAGGCGGGGGTCCGGCGGGGGAGACCCAGTACTTC,CASDLGGGPAGETQYF
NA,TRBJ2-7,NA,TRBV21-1,TGTGCCAGCAGCAGGACAGGGGGGGATTACGAGCAGTACTTC,CASSRTGGDYEQYF
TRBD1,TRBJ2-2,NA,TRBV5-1,TGCGCCAGCAGCTCCCGGGACAGGGGGCTGGTCACCGGGGAGCTGTTTTTT,CASSSRDRGLVTGELFF
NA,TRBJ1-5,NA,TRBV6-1,TGTGCCAGCTTTTACACCGGGTCGAGCAATCAGCCCCAGCATTTT,CASFYTGSSNQPQHF
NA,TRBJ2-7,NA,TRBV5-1,TGCGCCAGCAGCCGTGACCGGGGGAACGAGCAGTACTTC,CASSRDRGNEQYF
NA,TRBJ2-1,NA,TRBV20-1,TGCAGTGCAAGAGTAATCAATGAGCAGTTCTTC,CSARVINEQFF
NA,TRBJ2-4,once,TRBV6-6,TGTGCCAGCAGTCCCGGGACTGCCAAAAACATTCAGTACTTC,CASSPGTAKNIQYF
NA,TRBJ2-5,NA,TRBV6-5,TGTGCCAGCAGTTACTCAGACAGTATCAAACAAGGGACCCAGTACTTC,CASSYSDSIKQGTQYF
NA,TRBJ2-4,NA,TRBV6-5,TGTGCCAGCAGTTACCGACAGGCCGGAAACATTCAGTACTTC,CASSYRQAGNIQYF
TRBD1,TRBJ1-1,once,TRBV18,TGTGCCAGCTCACTAAGCGGACAGGCGAACACTGAAGCTTTCTTT,CASSLSGQANTEAFF
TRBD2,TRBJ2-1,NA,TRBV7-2,TGTGCCAGCAGCTTAGCTAGCGGGAGGTCCCTTTACAATGAGCAGTTCTTC,CASSLASGRSLYNEQFF